This TCR beta chain was recorded in a study of post-analysis software for immune sequencing data. TCR beta cDNA libraries had unique molecular identifiers. Each CDR3 protein gets one entry after TCRdb re-called the PCR reads with MiXCR. This sample has about 760,000 distinct CDR3 sequences; roughly 27% occur once, and the top ten carry roughly 0.57%. There are many counts of this clonotype. This clonotype was obtained from a girl aged 5-17 years with multiple sclerosis. The sequenced material came from blood.

The CDR3 loop reads CASSVGGTDTQYF. The CDR3 coding sequence is TGTGCCAGCAGCGTAGGCGGCACAGATACGCAGTATTTT. The rearrangement uses TRBV9 and TRBJ2-3; unclear D gene. This CDR3 comprises 13 residues. The germline V gene encodes CDR1 SGDLS and CDR2 YYNGEE. V dropped 0 bases and J dropped 1 base, with 3 bases sitting between them.